The clone carrying this T cell receptor beta chain was detected only once. Per the germline V gene, CDR1 is SGHTA and CDR2 is FQGNSA. Trimming removed 1 base at V and 10 bases at J, with 14 bases between. There are 15 residues in the CDR3. Only in-frame clones appear in the TCRdb table, and some are missing; sequencing was by immunoSEQ multiplex PCR. The data hold roughly 41,000 clones, with about 88% observed a single time. This sample is part of a study of OX40 agonist ivuxolimab in advanced cancers. The wider study: The patients got ivuxolimab, which is an agonistic anti-OX40 (CD134) antibody. Those enrolled were roughly 80% male, with a mean age of around 60 years and ages from roughly 20 to 90.

The chain carries TRBV7-2 and TRBJ1-6; tentatively, D is TRBD1 (6 bases). The sequencing used CD4+ or CD8+ T cells sorted from blood, collected in a trial of the OX40 agonist ivuxolimab. The sequence derives from an adult with an advanced solid tumor such as melanoma, head and neck, liver or kidney cancer. The CDR3 sequence: CASSLGVGTTSPLHF. CDR3 bases: TGTGCCAGCAGCTTAGGGGTCGGGACAACGTCACCCCTCCACTTT.